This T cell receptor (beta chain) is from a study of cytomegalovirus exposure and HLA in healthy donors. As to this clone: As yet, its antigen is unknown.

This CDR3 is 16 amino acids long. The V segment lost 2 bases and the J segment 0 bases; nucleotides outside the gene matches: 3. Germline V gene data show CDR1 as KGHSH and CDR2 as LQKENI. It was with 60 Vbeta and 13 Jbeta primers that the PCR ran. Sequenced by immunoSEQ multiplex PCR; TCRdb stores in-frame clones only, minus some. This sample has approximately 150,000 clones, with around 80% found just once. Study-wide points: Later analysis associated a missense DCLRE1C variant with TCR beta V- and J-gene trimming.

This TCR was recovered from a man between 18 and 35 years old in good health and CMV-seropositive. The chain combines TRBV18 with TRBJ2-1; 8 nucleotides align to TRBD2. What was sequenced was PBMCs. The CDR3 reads CASSPGREVSYNEQFF. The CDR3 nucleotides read TGTGCCAGCTCACCAGGGCGGGAGGTCTCCTACAATGAGCAGTTCTTC.